This record covers a single TCR beta chain. The target antigen is unknown. The data stem from a study of CD8+CD57+ T cells in acquired aplastic anemia. Study-level information: Quantities of DNA derived from sorted CD4+ and CD8+ cells averaged approximately 3.5 ug.

Study-wide findings and caveats: There were roughly 30 CD8+ CDR3 sequences that occurred in both patients and controls. Statistical testing detected no significant gap in CD8+ Simpson's diversity between patients and controls.

TCR beta VDJ and CDR3 profiling used genomic DNA as template. Each CDR3 protein is one row after TCRdb ran MiXCR on the reads. The profile shows under 350,000 distinct CDR3 sequences, 45% to 70% of them singletons. The clonotype was recovered from a human donor with severe aplastic anemia or a healthy control (not recorded which). The specimen sequenced was sorted CD4+, CD8+, or CD8+CD57+ T cells (not recorded which) from PBMCs.

CDR3 amino acids: CASSPGQGWTEAFF. The DNA for the CDR3 is TGTGCCAGCAGCCCTGGACAGGGCTGGACTGAAGCTTTCTTT. This rearrangement joins TRBV7-2 to TRBJ1-1, with 8 nucleotides matching TRBD1. V dropped 5 bases and J dropped 5; count of bases not matched to a gene: 7. Germline V gene sequence: CDR1 SGHTA, CDR2 FQGNSA. This CDR3 region has 14 residues.